The 17 T cell receptor beta chains below come from one sample, sequenced in a study of cytomegalovirus exposure and HLA in healthy donors (dated by TCRdb to the late 2010s). Library preparation used the immunoSEQ multiplex PCR assay. For the multiplex PCR, a mixture combining 60 forward primers for TCR Vbeta segments and 13 reverse primers for TCR Jbeta segments was used. Entries here come from immuneACCESS through TCRdb and include only in-frame sequences with V and J called. Some clones fail to appear in such tables; in the studies checked, an unresolved V gene covers under half of the shortfall, and the cause of the remainder is unknown. A total of about 300,000 clones appear in this sample, roughly 88% of them only once. The biggest ten clones account for 3.5% to 4% of the sample. Sample: PBMCs. The receptors were sampled from a man between 35 and 55 years old in good health and CMV-seropositive.

V and J are TRBV28 and TRBJ2-1, with 9 bases fitting TRBD1. This CDR3 is 16 amino acids long. The germline V gene has CDR1 MDHEN and CDR2 SYDVKM. V was clipped by 7 bases and J by 8 bases; unmatched bases: 15. The CDR3 DNA is TGTGCCAGCACCCGCCCGGGACAGGGTCCTCACGATGAGCAGTTCTTC. Protein sequence: CASTRPGQGPHDEQFF.

This clone has more than one count but fewer than ten. DNA of the CDR3: TGTGCCAGCAGCCCCGGGACAGGGCCTAGTAATGAAAAACTGTTTTTT. Amino acids: CASSPGTGPSNEKLFF. V and J are TRBV5-6 and TRBJ1-4; 9 positions match TRBD1. Unmatched junction bases numbered 8, after V lost 4 bases and J lost 4 bases. The CDR3 consists of 16 residues. Germline CDR1 is SGHDT and CDR2 is YYEEEE.

The genes are TRBV14 and TRBJ1-4, with 10 positions matching TRBD1. Germline trimming cut 4 bases from V and 7 bases from J; bases unmatched to any gene: 3. Germline CDR1 is SGHDN and CDR2 is FVKESK. This CDR3 comprises 14 residues. CDR3 DNA: TGTGCCAGCAGCCCCGGGACAGGGGTTGAAAAACTGTTTTTT. It specifies CASSPGTGVEKLFF.

V gene TRBV5-1 combines with J gene TRBJ2-7; 14 nucleotides line up with TRBD2. This CDR3 is 16 amino acids long. Germline V CDR1 and CDR2: SGHRS, YFSETQ. With 4 bases clipped from V and 3 bases from J, the junction kept 6 bases outside the gene matches. The DNA of the CDR3 is TGCGCCAGCAGCGGATGGACTAGCGGGAGGAACTACGAGCAGTACTTC. Protein sequence: CASSGWTSGRNYEQYF.

The rearrangement joins TRBV19 to TRBJ1-1; 7 positions match TRBD1. Germline CDR1 and CDR2: LNHDA and SQIVND (reference sequence). Trimming at V came to 5 bases and at J to 0 bases, leaving 3 bases not matched to a gene. The CDR3 is 14 residues long. The CDR3 loop reads CASSFGTVNTEAFF. In DNA form, the CDR3 reads TGTGCCAGTAGTTTTGGGACAGTGAACACTGAAGCTTTCTTT.

The sample holds one count of this clone. The V call is TRBV29-1, the J call TRBJ1-3; D gene ambiguous. The CDR3 length is 14 residues. Germline V lookup: CDR1 SQVTM, CDR2 ANQGSEA. V gave up 0 bases and J gave up 3 bases, with 9 bases separating them. Here the CDR3 reads CSVEDGPGGNTIYF. CDR3 nucleotides: TGCAGCGTTGAAGATGGGCCAGGTGGAAACACCATATATTTT.

This chain joins TRBV6-5 and TRBJ2-7, with 7 bases aligning to TRBD2. The V and J ends lost 4 bases and 5 bases, in that order; junction bases with no gene match: 8. This CDR3 is 14 amino acids long. In germline, CDR1 is MNHEY, CDR2 SVGAGI. The CDR3 DNA reads as TGTGCCAGCAGTTTAGCGGGTAGGGAAAACGAGCAGTACTTC. It yields the protein CASSLAGRENEQYF.

This chain connects TRBV6-1 to TRBJ2-7, with 8 bases matching TRBD2. Germline-derived CDR1 and CDR2 are MNHNS and SASEGT. The CDR3 runs to 16 residues. V trimming: 1 base; J trimming: 7 bases; junction bases outside the gene matches: 12. The CDR3 nucleotides are TGTGCCAGCAGTGAAGGGACAGCGCGGGAGGTTGAGGAGCAGTACTTC. Translating gives CASSEGTAREVEEQYF.

This clone showed up just once. The sample holds other DNA sequences that translate to the same CDR3. The chain combines TRBV27 with TRBJ2-7, with D tentatively TRBD2 (5 bases). Germline values: CDR1 MNHEY, CDR2 SMNVEV (reference sequence). Trimming left V 2 bases short and J 3 bases short, with 14 bases between. The CDR3 contains 15 residues. CDR3 in amino acids: CASSLAGGIVYEQYF. The CDR3 DNA sequence: TGTGCCAGCAGTTTAGCGGGTGGTATAGTCTACGAGCAGTACTTC.

The V call is TRBV9, the J call TRBJ1-2; perhaps TRBD1 as D (6 bases). The CDR3 covers 15 residues. Trimming took 0 bases from V and 4 from J, leaving 13 bases between them. The V gene's germline CDR1 is SGDLS and CDR2 YYNGEE. DNA for the CDR3: TGTGCCAGCAGCGTAGTGGGACACGGCATCTATGGCTACACCTTC. Residues: CASSVVGHGIYGYTF.

The chain carries TRBV18 and TRBJ2-7; 10 bases line up with TRBD1. The CDR3 consists of 22 residues. Germline V lookup: CDR1 KGHSH, CDR2 LQKENI. V gave up 1 base and J gave up 4 bases; unmatched junction bases: 25. The CDR3 reads CASSPRTGGPGIRGQRRYEQYF. The CDR3 DNA reads as TGTGCCAGCTCACCACGGACAGGGGGACCGGGCATCCGTGGCCAAAGGAGGTACGAGCAGTACTTC.

This chain links TRBV7-2 with TRBJ1-2, with unresolved D. The V end was cut by 5 bases, the J end by 4 bases, with 11 bases between. CDR3 length: 13 residues. CDR1 is SGHTA and CDR2 is FQGNSA in the germline V gene. The CDR3 loop is CASSLPILYGYTF. The CDR3 DNA reads as TGTGCCAGCAGCCTACCTATTCTCTATGGCTACACCTTC. The variable domain in full, completed from reference TRBV7-2 and TRBJ1-2, reads GAGVSQSPSNKVTEKGKDVELRCDPISGHTALYWYRQSLGQGLEFLIYFQGNSAPDKSGLPSDRFSAERTGGSVSTLTIQRTQQEDSAVYLCASSLPILYGYTFGSGTRLTVV.

The V gene is TRBV27, the J gene TRBJ1-4, with D uncertain. In germline, CDR1 is MNHEY, CDR2 SMNVEV (reference sequence). Trimming removed 3 bases at V and 4 bases at J, with 9 bases between. This CDR3 has 14 amino acids. CDR3 bases: TGTGCCAGCAGTTTGTCCGTCTTTAATGAAAAACTGTTTTTT. This codes for CASSLSVFNEKLFF.

This sequence joins TRBV6-1 and TRBJ1-2; 7 bases line up with TRBD1. With 4 bases clipped from V and 4 bases from J, the junction kept 18 bases outside the gene matches. The CDR3 spans 18 residues. CDR1 is MNHNS and CDR2 is SASEGT in the germline V gene. The CDR3 region has the DNA TGTGCCAGCAGTGGGCCTAATTCCGGGACAGTAAAGCCCTATGGCTACACCTTC. Its protein is CASSGPNSGTVKPYGYTF.

The chain combines TRBV27 with TRBJ2-7, with 9 nucleotides matching TRBD2. CDR1 MNHEY and CDR2 SMNVEV come from the germline V gene (reference sequence). J was trimmed by 6 bases and V by 4 bases; bases with no gene match: 7. The CDR3 sequence is 14 residues long. CDR3: CASSSAAGGREQYF. CDR3 nucleotide sequence: TGTGCCAGCAGTTCCGCGGCGGGAGGGCGCGAGCAGTACTTC.

The chain employs TRBV4-3 and TRBJ1-1, with D perhaps TRBD1 (5 bases). CDR3 length: 16 amino acids. Germline V lookup: CDR1 LGHNA, CDR2 YSLEER. The V end lost 0 bases, the J end lost 5 bases, and 16 bases lay between the germline ends. CDR3 in amino acids: CASSQDRGQGGTEAFF. The CDR3 DNA follows: TGCGCCAGCAGCCAAGATCGAGGGCAGGGAGGAACTGAAGCTTTCTTT.

The V call is TRBV4-1, the J call TRBJ2-5; 13 bases fit TRBD2. The CDR3 contains 17 residues. J was trimmed by 1 base and V by 0 bases; bases with no gene match: 2. Germline CDR1 and CDR2: MGHRA and YSYEKL. CDR3 loop: CASSQDRTSGSQETQYF. In nucleotides, the CDR3 is TGCGCCAGCAGCCAAGACCGGACTAGCGGGAGCCAAGAGACCCAGTACTTC.